The clone carrying this TCR beta chain was observed many times. This specimen comes from a study of T cells in Graves' hyperthyroidism and ophthalmopathy. The CDR3 is 13 amino acids. V lost 4 bases, J lost 5 bases, and 9 bases lay in between. Germline lookup yields CDR1 LGHDT and CDR2 YNNKEL (reference sequence). It was RNA transcripts that yielded the amplified TCR beta CDR3 regions. The TCR CDR3 was amplified in a first-round RT-PCR using the HTBI primer set. From the multiplex PCR reads, TCRdb called clonotypes with MiXCR, one entry per CDR3 protein. The table includes hundreds of thousands of distinct CDR3 sequences, approximately 15% detected once. From more than 9 ml of fresh peripheral blood, PBMCs were isolated.

This sequence originates from a woman in her twenties or thirties with Graves' hyperthyroidism that later progressed to Graves' ophthalmopathy. Sequenced sample: blood. The chain is built from TRBV3-1 and TRBJ1-5; D possibly corresponds to TRBD1 (5 bases). The CDR3 region is CASSPGPYQPQHF. The CDR3 DNA is TGTGCCAGCAGCCCAGGGCCATATCAGCCCCAGCATTTT.